The sequence of this T cell receptor beta chain was determined in a study of T cells in Graves' hyperthyroidism and ophthalmopathy. For the study at large: Peripheral blood was obtained at initial diagnosis, preceding any treatment.

Points from the study as a whole: The model anticipated ophthalmopathy a median about six months pre-onset. Stable hyperthyroidism was separated from ophthalmopathy by a model based on 13 V-J features.

Germline CDR1 reads DFQATT; CDR2 reads SNEGSKA (reference sequence). V was pared by 2 bases and J by 2 bases, with 5 bases of the junction left unmatched. This CDR3 is 16 amino acids long. Amplified TCR beta CDR3 regions came from RNA transcripts. Researchers ran a first-round RT-PCR on the TCR CDR3 using the HTBI primer set. TCRdb re-derived calls from the multiplex PCR reads in MiXCR, one entry per CDR3 protein. The sample has under 800,000 distinct CDR3 sequences; 11% to 15% are singletons. The sample holds many counts of this clonotype. Its antigen is still unknown. Absent ophthalmopathy progression within 18 months defined stable Graves' hyperthyroidism.

This receptor was taken from a woman in her late teens or twenties with Graves' hyperthyroidism. This chain uses TRBV20-1 with TRBJ2-1; 11 bases map to TRBD2. The material sequenced was blood. CDR3 sequence: CSARSDSGRAYNEQFF. CDR3 nucleotide sequence: TGCAGTGCTAGATCTGATAGCGGGAGGGCCTACAATGAGCAGTTCTTC.